This TCR beta chain was sequenced in a study of a mutant IDH1 vaccine in newly diagnosed glioma. TCRdb's table, derived via immunoSEQ multiplex PCR, lists solely in-frame clones and lacks some. In the table there are 59,000 or so clones, more than 85% of which are singletons. After removal of 4 bases from V and 5 bases from J, the junction contained 12 bases not matched to a gene. Germline V CDR1 and CDR2: LGHNA, YNFKEQ. This CDR3 has 17 amino acids. As to time point: baseline, week 1 (first vaccination visit). Treatment here: pre-vaccination baseline after standard-of-care therapy. V usage is TRBV4-2 and J usage is TRBJ2-5; 11 nucleotides align to TRBD2. Source: PBMCs, taken from a glioma patient treated with radiotherapy, temozolomide or both. The origin of this receptor is a man between 50 and 59 years old with glioma. The CDR3 DNA follows: TGTGCCAGCAGCCCGGGGACTAGCGGACTTGGAGGGGAGACCCAGTACTTC. This sequence encodes CASSPGTSGLGGETQYF.